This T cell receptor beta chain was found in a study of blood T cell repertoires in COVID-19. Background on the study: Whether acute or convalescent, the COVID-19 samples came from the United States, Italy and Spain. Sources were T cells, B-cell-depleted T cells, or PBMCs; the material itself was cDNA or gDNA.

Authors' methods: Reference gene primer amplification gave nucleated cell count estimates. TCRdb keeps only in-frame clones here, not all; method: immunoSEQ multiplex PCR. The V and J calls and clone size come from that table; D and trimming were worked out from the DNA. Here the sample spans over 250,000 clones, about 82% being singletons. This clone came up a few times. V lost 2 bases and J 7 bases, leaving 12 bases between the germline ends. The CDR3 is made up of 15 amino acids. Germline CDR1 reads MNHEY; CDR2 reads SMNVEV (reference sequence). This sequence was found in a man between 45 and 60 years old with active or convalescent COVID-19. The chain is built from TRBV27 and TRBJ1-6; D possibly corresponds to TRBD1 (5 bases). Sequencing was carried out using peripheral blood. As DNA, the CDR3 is TGTGCCAGCAGTTTACGGGGAGGGGCAAATTCACCCCTCCACTTT. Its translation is CASSLRGGANSPLHF.